This TCR beta chain was sequenced in a study of T cell repertoires in cytomegalovirus infection. In the study overall: Public TCR beta signatures indicated both CMV infection and matching HLA type. Overall study results and limits: Clonotype analysis showed dominance of the ex vivo response by HLA-C-restricted CMV-specific TCR beta clonotypes. Identification of carriers of CMV plus the relevant HLA was performed using cumulative public TCR beta family frequency.

This clonotype was seen at least ten times. Its antigen remains unknown. TCRdb processed the reads anew with MiXCR; each CDR3 protein has one entry. This sample has 200,000 to 300,000 distinct CDR3 sequences, with roughly 13% found just once. This CDR3 comprises 15 residues. Trimming took 5 bases from V and 5 from J; bases not matched to a gene: 8. Looked up from germline, CDR1 is SGHTA and CDR2 is FQGNSA. The chain recombines TRBV7-2 with TRBJ2-5, with 10 bases lining up with TRBD2. Specimen: PBMCs. The sequence derives from a human donor in good health (CMV status not recorded). Some clones in this sample may be carry-over from other donors' samples. The CDR3 spells CASSQSGRAWETQYF. CDR3 bases: TGTGCCAGCAGCCAAAGCGGGAGGGCCTGGGAGACCCAGTACTTC.